This record concerns one T cell receptor (beta chain) sequence. This specimen belongs to a study of T cell changes during pregnancy in multiple sclerosis. Method: immunoSEQ multiplex PCR; TCRdb's copy keeps in-frame clones and lacks some. The repertoire has around 100,000 clones, around 92% of them found once; the top ten carry more than 1.5%. The V segment lost 3 bases and the J segment 6 bases; nucleotides outside the gene matches: 12. The germline V gene has CDR1 SGDLS and CDR2 YYNGEE. The CDR3 is 17 amino acids. The sample here was peripheral blood, taken after pregnancy. The TCR originated in a female donor with multiple sclerosis, enrolled in a pregnancy study. The chain has TRBV9 and TRBJ1-2, with 12 bases that match TRBD1. CDR3 DNA: TGTGCCAGCAGCGGCCTTGGGGCGGGACAGGGGGCAGATGGCTACACCTTC. Its translation: CASSGLGAGQGADGYTF.